The 10 T cell receptor beta chains in this list originate from one sample, sequenced in a study of blood T cell repertoires in COVID-19. The repertoire was sequenced with immunoSEQ multiplex PCR; TCRdb's copy has only in-frame clones and lacks some. The repertoire holds about 180,000 clones, with roughly 80% as singletons. Sequenced material: peripheral blood. Receptor source: a woman in her 70s with acute or convalescent COVID-19.

The V and J genes are TRBV6-2 or TRBV6-3 and TRBJ2-1; D is unclear. This CDR3 spans 15 amino acids. Germline CDR1 MNHEY, CDR2 SVGEGT. V lost 2 bases and J lost 0, with 8 bases in between. CDR3 in amino acids: CASSYESYSYNEQFF. As DNA, the CDR3 is TGTGCCAGCAGTTACGAGTCGTACTCCTACAATGAGCAGTTCTTC.

The rearrangement links TRBV5-5 to TRBJ2-5, with 7 nucleotides matching TRBD2. The ends lost 1 base at V and 1 base at J; junction bases unmatched: 1. Germline V gene sequence: CDR1 SGHKS, CDR2 YYEKEE (reference sequence). The CDR3 is 14 residues long. DNA for the CDR3: TGTGCCAGCAGCTTGCGGACTAGCCAAGAGACCCAGTACTTC. It codes for CASSLRTSQETQYF. The full variable domain, in which reference TRBV5-5 and TRBJ2-5 provide the parts outside the CDR3, is DAGVTQSPTHLIKTRGQQVTLRCSPISGHKSVSWYQQVLGQGPQFIFQYYEKEERGRGNFPDRFSARQFPNYSSELNVNALLLGDSALYLCASSLRTSQETQYFGPGTRLLVL.

The chain is built from TRBV27 and TRBJ1-1; D remains ambiguous. This CDR3 contains 13 residues. Per the germline V gene, CDR1 is MNHEY and CDR2 is SMNVEV (reference sequence). Trimming took off 3 bases at V and 5 bases at J, with 10 bases between the two ends. The DNA for the CDR3 is TGTGCCAGCAGTTTGGGTGGGCTGACTGAAGCTTTCTTT. This codes for CASSLGGLTEAFF.

The chain recombines TRBV9 with TRBJ1-4; D unresolved. This CDR3 spans 15 amino acids. Trimming left V 0 bases short and J 8 bases short, with 14 bases between. Germline V lookup: CDR1 SGDLS, CDR2 YYNGEE. In DNA form, the CDR3 reads TGTGCCAGCAGCGTAGGGAGCTCCGGTAAAGAAAAACTGTTTTTT. It codes for CASSVGSSGKEKLFF.

The gene calls are TRBV6-2 or TRBV6-3 and TRBJ1-1, with TRBD1 matching 7 bases. V trimming: 4 bases; J trimming: 0 bases; junction bases outside the gene matches: 5. The CDR3 has 15 residues. Germline loops: CDR1 MNHEY, CDR2 SVGEGT. CDR3 loop: CASSWTGPLNTEAFF. Here the CDR3 DNA reads TGTGCCAGCAGTTGGACAGGCCCCCTGAACACTGAAGCTTTCTTT.

This clone was seen more than once but under ten times. The J gene is TRBJ2-3, the V gene TRBV13; TRBD2 is a possible D gene (6 bases). The CDR3 runs 14 residues. V was shortened by 1 base and J by 5 bases, with 10 bases between the two germline ends. Germline CDR1 and CDR2: PRHDT and FYEKMQ (reference sequence). DNA of the CDR3: TGTGCCAGCAGCTTAGTGGCTAGCGTAGATACGCAGTATTTT. It translates to CASSLVASVDTQYF.

The genes are TRBV5-1 and TRBJ1-3, with D uncertain. V was trimmed by 4 bases and J by 4 bases, leaving 12 bases between them. The CDR3 is made up of 14 amino acids. Per germline, CDR1 SGHRS and CDR2 YFSETQ. The CDR3 sequence is CASSEGRAGNTIYF. As DNA, the CDR3 is TGCGCCAGCAGCGAGGGTCGGGCAGGAAACACCATATATTTT. The full variable domain, with the rest looked up from reference TRBV5-1 and TRBJ1-3, is KAGVTQTPRYLIKTRGQQVTLSCSPISGHRSVSWYQQTPGQGLQFLFEYFSETQRNKGNFPGRFSGRQFSNSRSEMNVSTLELGDSALYLCASSEGRAGNTIYFGEGSWLTVV.

The J gene is TRBJ1-1, the V gene TRBV4-1; 7 bases are shared with TRBD1. CDR1 is MGHRA and CDR2 is YSYEKL in the germline V gene. The CDR3 runs to 13 residues. V shed 0 bases, J shed 9 bases, and the junction held 4 bases outside the gene matches. In DNA, the CDR3 is TGCGCCAGCAGCCAAGAAGGGACAGATCAAGCTTTCTTT. As protein: CASSQEGTDQAFF.

The chain recombines TRBV19 with TRBJ1-5; possibly TRBD1 for D (6 bases). The CDR3 covers 13 residues. The V end was cut by 7 bases, the J end by 4 bases, with 11 bases between. Germline V gives CDR1 LNHDA, CDR2 SQIVND (reference sequence). The CDR3 loop is CASTPDRNQPQHF. DNA for the CDR3: TGTGCCAGTACCCCGGACAGAAATCAGCCCCAGCATTTT. The full variable domain, its missing parts supplied by reference TRBV19 and TRBJ1-5, is DGGITQSPKYLFRKEGQNVTLSCEQNLNHDAMYWYRQDPGQGLRLIYYSQIVNDFQKGDIAEGYSVSREKKESFPLTVTSAQKNPTAFYLCASTPDRNQPQHFGDGTRLSIL.

The rearrangement links TRBV7-2 to TRBJ2-7, with 11 positions matching TRBD2. Germline trimming cut 4 bases from V and 2 bases from J; bases unmatched to any gene: 4. Germline V gene sequence: CDR1 SGHTA, CDR2 FQGNSA. The CDR3 spans 15 residues. CDR3 protein: CASSSRLAGTYEQYF. CDR3 sequence (DNA): TGTGCCAGCAGCTCCCGACTAGCGGGAACCTACGAGCAGTACTTC. The full variable domain, with the rest looked up from reference TRBV7-2 and TRBJ2-7, is GAGVSQSPSNKVTEKGKDVELRCDPISGHTALYWYRQSLGQGLEFLIYFQGNSAPDKSGLPSDRFSAERTGGSVSTLTIQRTQQEDSAVYLCASSSRLAGTYEQYFGPGTRLTVT.